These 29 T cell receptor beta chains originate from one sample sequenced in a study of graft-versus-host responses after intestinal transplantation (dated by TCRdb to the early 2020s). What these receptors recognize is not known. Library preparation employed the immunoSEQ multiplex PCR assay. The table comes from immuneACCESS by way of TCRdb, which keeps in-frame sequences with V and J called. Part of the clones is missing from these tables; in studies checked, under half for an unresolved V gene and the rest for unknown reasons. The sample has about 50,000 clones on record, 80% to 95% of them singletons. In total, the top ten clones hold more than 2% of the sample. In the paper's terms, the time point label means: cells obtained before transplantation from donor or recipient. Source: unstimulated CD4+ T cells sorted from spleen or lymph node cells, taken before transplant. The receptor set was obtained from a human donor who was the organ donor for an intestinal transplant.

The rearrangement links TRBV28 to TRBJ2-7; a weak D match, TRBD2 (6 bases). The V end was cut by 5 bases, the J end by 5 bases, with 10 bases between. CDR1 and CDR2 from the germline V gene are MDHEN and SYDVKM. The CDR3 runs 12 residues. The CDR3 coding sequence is TGTGCCAGCAGTACTAGCTTTCACGAGCAGTACTTC. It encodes CASSTSFHEQYF.

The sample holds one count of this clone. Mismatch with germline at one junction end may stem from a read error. The CDR3 nucleotides are TGTGCCGGCAGTAGGAACACTGAAGCTTTCTTT. Translation: CAGSRNTEAFF. The chain uses TRBV28 and TRBJ1-1; D unresolved. This CDR3 has 11 residues. Germline V gene lookup returns CDR1 MDHEN and CDR2 SYDVKM.

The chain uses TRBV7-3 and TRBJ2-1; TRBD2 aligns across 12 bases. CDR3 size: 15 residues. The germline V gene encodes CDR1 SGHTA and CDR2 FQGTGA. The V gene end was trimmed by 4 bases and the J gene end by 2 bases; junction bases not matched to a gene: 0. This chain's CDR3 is CASSSSGRAYNEQFF. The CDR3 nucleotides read TGTGCCAGCAGCTCTAGCGGGAGGGCCTACAATGAGCAGTTCTTC. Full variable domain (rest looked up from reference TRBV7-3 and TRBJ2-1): GAGVSQTPSNKVTEKGKYVELRCDPISGHTALYWYRQSLGQGPEFLIYFQGTGAADDSGLPNDRFFAVRPEGSVSTLKIQRTERGDSAVYLCASSSSGRAYNEQFFGPGTRLTVL.

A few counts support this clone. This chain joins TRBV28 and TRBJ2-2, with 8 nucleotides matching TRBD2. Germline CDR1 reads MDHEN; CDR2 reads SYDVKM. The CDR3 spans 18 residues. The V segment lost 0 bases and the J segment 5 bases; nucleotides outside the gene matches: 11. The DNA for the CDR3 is TGTGCCAGCAGTTTATGGGTCTGGGGGACTAGGGGTACCGGGGAGCTGTTTTTT. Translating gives CASSLWVWGTRGTGELFF. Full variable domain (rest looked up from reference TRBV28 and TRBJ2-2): DVKVTQSSRYLVKRTGEKVFLECVQDMDHENMFWYRQDPGLGLRLIYFSYDVKMKEKGDIPEGYSVSREKKERFSLILESASTNQTSMYLCASSLWVWGTRGTGELFFGEGSRLTVL.

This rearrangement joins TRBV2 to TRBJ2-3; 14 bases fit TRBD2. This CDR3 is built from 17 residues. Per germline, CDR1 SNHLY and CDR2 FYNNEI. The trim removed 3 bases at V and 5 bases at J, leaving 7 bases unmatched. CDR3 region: CASSETSGRAWEDTQYF. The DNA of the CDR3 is TGTGCCAGCAGTGAGACTAGCGGGAGGGCTTGGGAAGATACGCAGTATTTT.

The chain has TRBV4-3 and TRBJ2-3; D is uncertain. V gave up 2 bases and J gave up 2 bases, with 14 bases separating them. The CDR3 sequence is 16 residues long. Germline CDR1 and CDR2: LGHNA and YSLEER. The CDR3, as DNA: TGCGCCAGCAGCCAAATAGGTCACAGAACCACAGATACGCAGTATTTT. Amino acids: CASSQIGHRTTDTQYF.

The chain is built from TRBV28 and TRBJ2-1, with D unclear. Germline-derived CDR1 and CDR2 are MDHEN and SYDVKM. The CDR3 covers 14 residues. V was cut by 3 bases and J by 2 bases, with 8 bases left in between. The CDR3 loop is CASSLRGAYNEQFF. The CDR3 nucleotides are TGTGCCAGCAGTTTGCGAGGAGCCTACAATGAGCAGTTCTTC.

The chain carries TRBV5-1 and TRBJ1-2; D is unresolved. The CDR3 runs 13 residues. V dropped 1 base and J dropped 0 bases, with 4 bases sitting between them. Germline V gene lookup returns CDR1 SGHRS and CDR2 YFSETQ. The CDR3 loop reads CASSLTTNYGYTF. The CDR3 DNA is TGCGCCAGCAGCTTGACAACTAACTATGGCTACACCTTC.

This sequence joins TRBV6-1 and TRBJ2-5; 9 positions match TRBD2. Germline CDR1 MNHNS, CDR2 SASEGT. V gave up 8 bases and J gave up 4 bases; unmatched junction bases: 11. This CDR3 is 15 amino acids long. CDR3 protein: CASGEGGRALETQYF. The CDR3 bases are TGTGCCAGCGGAGAGGGCGGGAGGGCCTTAGAGACCCAGTACTTC.

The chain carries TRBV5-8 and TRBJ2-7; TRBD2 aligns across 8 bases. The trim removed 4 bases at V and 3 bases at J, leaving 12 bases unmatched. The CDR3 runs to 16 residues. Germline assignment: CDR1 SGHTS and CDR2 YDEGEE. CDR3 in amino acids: CASSPGGLAYHYEQYF. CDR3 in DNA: TGTGCCAGCAGCCCTGGTGGACTAGCCTACCACTACGAGCAGTACTTC.

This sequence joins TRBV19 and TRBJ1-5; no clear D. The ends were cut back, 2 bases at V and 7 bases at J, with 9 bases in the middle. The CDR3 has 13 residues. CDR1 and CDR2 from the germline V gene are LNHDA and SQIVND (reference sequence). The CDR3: CASSITISQPQHF. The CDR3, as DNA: TGTGCCAGTAGTATAACGATTAGCCAGCCCCAGCATTTT.

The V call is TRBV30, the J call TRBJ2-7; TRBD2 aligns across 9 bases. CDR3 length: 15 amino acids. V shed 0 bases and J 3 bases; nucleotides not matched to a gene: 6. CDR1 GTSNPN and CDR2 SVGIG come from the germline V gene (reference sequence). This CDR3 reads CAWSVRLAANYEQYF. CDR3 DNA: TGTGCCTGGAGTGTACGACTAGCGGCTAACTACGAGCAGTACTTC.

The CDR3 here is CAISRLGGTDTQYF. For the CDR3, the DNA is TGTGCCATCAGCAGACTAGGTGGGACAGATACGCAGTATTTT. J is TRBJ2-3 and V is TRBV10-3; the D gene is possibly TRBD2 (6 bases). The CDR3 is 14 residues long. Looked up from germline, CDR1 is ENHRY and CDR2 is SYGVKD. V lost 6 bases to trimming and J lost 3 bases, with 13 bases between them.

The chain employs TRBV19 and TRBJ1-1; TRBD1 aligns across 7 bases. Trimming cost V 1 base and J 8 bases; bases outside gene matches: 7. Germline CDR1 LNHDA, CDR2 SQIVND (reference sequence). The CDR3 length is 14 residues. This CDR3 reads CASSIGFDRVEAFF. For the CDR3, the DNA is TGTGCCAGTAGTATAGGGTTCGACAGGGTGGAAGCTTTCTTT.

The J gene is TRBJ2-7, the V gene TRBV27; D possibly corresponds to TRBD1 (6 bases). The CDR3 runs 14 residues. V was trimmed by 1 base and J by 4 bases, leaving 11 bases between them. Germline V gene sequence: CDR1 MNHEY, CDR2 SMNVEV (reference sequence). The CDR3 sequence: CASSLLQGRYEQYF. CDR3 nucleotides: TGTGCCAGCAGTTTATTACAGGGTCGGTACGAGCAGTACTTC.

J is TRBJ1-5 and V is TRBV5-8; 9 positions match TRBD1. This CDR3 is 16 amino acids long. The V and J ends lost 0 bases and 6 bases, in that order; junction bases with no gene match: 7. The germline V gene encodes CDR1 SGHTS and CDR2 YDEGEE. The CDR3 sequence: CASSLGQQGAVQPQHF. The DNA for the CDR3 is TGTGCCAGCAGCTTGGGACAACAGGGGGCCGTTCAGCCCCAGCATTTT.

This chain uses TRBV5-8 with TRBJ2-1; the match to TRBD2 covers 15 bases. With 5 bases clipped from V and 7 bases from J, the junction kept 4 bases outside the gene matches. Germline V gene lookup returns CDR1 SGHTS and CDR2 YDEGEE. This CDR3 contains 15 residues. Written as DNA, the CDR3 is TGTGCCAGCAGTTCCGGGACTAGCGGGAGGAATGAGCAGTTCTTC. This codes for CASSSGTSGRNEQFF.

DNA of the CDR3: TGTGCCAGCAGTGTACAGGGAGGGTCGCGGGGCTACACCTTC. Its protein is CASSVQGGSRGYTF. The chain has TRBV2 and TRBJ1-2, with D possibly TRBD1 on 6 matching bases. From germline, CDR1 is SNHLY and CDR2 FYNNEI. This CDR3 is 14 amino acids long. Trimming took 4 bases from V and 8 from J, leaving 17 bases between them. Based on the CDR3 plus reference TRBV2 and TRBJ1-2, the full variable domain is EPEVTQTPSHQVTQMGQEVILRCVPISNHLYFYWYRQILGQKVEFLVSFYNNEISEKSEIFDDQFSVERPDGSNFTLKIRSTKLEDSAMYFCASSVQGGSRGYTFGSGTRLTVV.

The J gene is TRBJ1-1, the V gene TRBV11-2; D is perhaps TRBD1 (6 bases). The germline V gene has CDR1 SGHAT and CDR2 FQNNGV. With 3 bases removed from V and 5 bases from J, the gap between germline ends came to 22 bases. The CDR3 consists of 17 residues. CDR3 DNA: TGTGCCAGCAGCTTTGGGCCCGCGGGCATACAGGGAACTGAAGCTTTCTTT. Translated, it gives CASSFGPAGIQGTEAFF.

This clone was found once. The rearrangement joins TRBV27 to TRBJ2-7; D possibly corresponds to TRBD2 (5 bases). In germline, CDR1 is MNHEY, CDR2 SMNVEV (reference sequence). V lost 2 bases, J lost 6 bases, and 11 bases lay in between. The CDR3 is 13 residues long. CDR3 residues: CASSLTLVSEQYF. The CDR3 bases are TGTGCCAGCAGTTTAACACTAGTGAGCGAGCAGTACTTC.

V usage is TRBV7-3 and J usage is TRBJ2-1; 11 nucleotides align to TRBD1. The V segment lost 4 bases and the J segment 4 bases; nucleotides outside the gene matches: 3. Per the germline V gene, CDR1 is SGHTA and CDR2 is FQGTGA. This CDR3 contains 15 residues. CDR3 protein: CASSWTGGAYNEQFF. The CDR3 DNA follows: TGTGCCAGCAGCTGGACAGGGGGCGCATACAATGAGCAGTTCTTC.

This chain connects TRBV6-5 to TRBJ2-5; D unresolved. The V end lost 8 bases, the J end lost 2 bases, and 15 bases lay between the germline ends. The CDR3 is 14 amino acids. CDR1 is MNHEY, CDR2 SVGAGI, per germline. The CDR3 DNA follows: TGTGCCAGCCAGAGGTCGCGGAATCAAGAGACCCAGTACTTC. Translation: CASQRSRNQETQYF.

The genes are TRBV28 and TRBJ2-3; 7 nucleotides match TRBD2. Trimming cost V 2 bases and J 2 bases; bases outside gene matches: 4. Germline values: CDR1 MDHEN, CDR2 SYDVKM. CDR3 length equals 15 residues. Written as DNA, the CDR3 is TGTGCCAGCAGTTTAGAGGGAGGGCCCACAGATACGCAGTATTTT. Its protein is CASSLEGGPTDTQYF.

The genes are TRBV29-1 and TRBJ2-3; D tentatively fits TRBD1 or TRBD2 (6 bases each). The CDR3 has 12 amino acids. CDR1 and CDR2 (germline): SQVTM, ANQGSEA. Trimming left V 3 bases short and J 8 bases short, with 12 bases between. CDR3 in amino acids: CSVDGGSGTQYF. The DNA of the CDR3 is TGCAGCGTTGACGGGGGCTCGGGTACGCAGTATTTT.

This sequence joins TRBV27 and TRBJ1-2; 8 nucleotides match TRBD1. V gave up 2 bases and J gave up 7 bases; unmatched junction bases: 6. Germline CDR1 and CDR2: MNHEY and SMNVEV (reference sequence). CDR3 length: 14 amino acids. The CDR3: CASSLAQGVFGYTF. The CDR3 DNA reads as TGTGCCAGCAGTTTAGCACAGGGGGTTTTTGGCTACACCTTC.

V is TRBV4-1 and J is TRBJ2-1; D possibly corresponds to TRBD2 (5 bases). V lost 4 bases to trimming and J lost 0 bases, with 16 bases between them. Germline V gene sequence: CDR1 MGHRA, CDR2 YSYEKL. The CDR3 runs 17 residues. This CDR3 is CASSPAAEVSSYNEQFF. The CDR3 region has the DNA TGCGCCAGCAGCCCCGCAGCGGAGGTCAGCTCCTACAATGAGCAGTTCTTC.

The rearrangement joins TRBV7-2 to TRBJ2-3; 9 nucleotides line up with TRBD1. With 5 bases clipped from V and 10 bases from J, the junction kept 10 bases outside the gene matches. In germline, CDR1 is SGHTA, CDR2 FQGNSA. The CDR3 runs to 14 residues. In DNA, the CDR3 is TGTGCCAGCAGCCCCGGGGGACAGGGTTTGTCGCAGTATTTT. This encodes CASSPGGQGLSQYF.

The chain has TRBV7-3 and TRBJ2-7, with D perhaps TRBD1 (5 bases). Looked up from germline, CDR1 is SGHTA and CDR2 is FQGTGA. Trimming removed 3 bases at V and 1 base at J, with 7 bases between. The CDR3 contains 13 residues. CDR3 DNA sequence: TGTGCCAGCAGCTTGACAGCTTCCTACGAGCAGTACTTC. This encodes CASSLTASYEQYF.

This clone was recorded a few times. CDR3 sequence (DNA): TGTGCCAGTAGTATTAAAGGGGGCTACACAGATACGCAGTATTTT. Its translation: CASSIKGGYTDTQYF. The V gene is TRBV19, the J gene TRBJ2-3, with TRBD1 matching 7 bases. The CDR3 has 15 amino acids. V was pared by 3 bases and J by 2 bases, with 5 bases of the junction left unmatched. Germline-derived CDR1 and CDR2 are LNHDA and SQIVND (reference sequence). Full variable domain (outside the CDR3, taken from reference TRBV19 and TRBJ2-3): DGGITQSPKYLFRKEGQNVTLSCEQNLNHDAMYWYRQDPGQGLRLIYYSQIVNDFQKGDIAEGYSVSREKKESFPLTVTSAQKNPTAFYLCASSIKGGYTDTQYFGPGTRLTVL.